The 11 T cell receptor beta chains given below trace back to one sample, sequenced in a study of CD8+CD57+ T cells in acquired aplastic anemia. Profiling that covered TCR beta VDJ and CDR3 relied on genomic DNA as its template. TCRdb re-called the reads through MiXCR, storing one row per CDR3 protein. The data hold hundreds of thousands of distinct CDR3 sequences, with 60% to 80% observed a single time. Material for sequencing was sorted CD4+, CD8+, or CD8+CD57+ T cells (not recorded which) from PBMCs. These receptors all stem from a human donor in good health, serving as a control.

This chain uses TRBV7-7 with TRBJ2-7; possibly TRBD2 for D (7 bases). CDR1 is SSHAT and CDR2 is FNYEAQ in the germline V gene (reference sequence). Deletions cut 5 bases from V and 1 base from J, with 15 bases between. This CDR3 is 15 amino acids long. The CDR3, as DNA: TGTGCCAGCAGCGTGCGACGGGGGGCGTCCTACGAGCAGTACTTC. Translating it yields CASSVRRGASYEQYF. The full variable domain, rest sourced from reference TRBV7-7 and TRBJ2-7, is GAGVSQSPRYKVTKRGQDVTLRCDPISSHATLYWYQQALGQGPEFLTYFNYEAQPDKSGLPSDRFSAERPEGSISTLTIQRTEQRDSAMYRCASSVRRGASYEQYFGPGTRLTVT.

CDR3 nucleotide sequence: TGTGCCAGCAGCTTGTTAGGCGGTCAGCCCCAGCATTTTTACTTC. As protein: CASSLLGGQPQHFYF. The chain carries TRBV7-9 and TRBJ2-5; D unresolved. Deletions cut 3 bases from V and 14 bases from J, with 25 bases between. The CDR3 extends over 15 amino acids. The germline V gene has CDR1 SEHNR and CDR2 FQNEAQ (reference sequence).

A single count supports this clonotype. The chain is built from TRBV19 and TRBJ1-1, with 7 positions matching TRBD1. Losses at the gene ends were 4 bases for V and 4 bases for J; bases not matched to a gene: 3. Looked up from germline, CDR1 is LNHDA and CDR2 is SQIVND (reference sequence). This CDR3 is built from 13 residues. The CDR3 protein is CASSKQGGTEAFF. The CDR3 region has the DNA TGTGCCAGTAGTAAGCAGGGGGGCACTGAAGCTTTCTTT.

This CDR3 reads CASSLVRRGTEAFF. As DNA, the CDR3 is TGCGCCAGCAGCTTGGTAAGAAGGGGAACTGAAGCTTTCTTT. This rearrangement joins TRBV5-1 to TRBJ1-1; D possibly corresponds to TRBD1 (5 bases). Germline loops: CDR1 SGHRS, CDR2 YFSETQ. There are 14 residues in the CDR3. Trimming removed 0 bases at V and 5 bases at J, with 11 bases between.

The chain has TRBV20-1 and TRBJ2-5; 8 bases map to TRBD1. With 3 bases clipped from V and 4 bases from J, the junction kept 13 bases outside the gene matches. This CDR3 region has 16 residues. Germline loops: CDR1 DFQATT, CDR2 SNEGSKA (reference sequence). The CDR3 sequence: CSASFQGAGRVETQYF. CDR3 sequence (DNA): TGCAGTGCTAGCTTCCAGGGGGCGGGAAGGGTAGAGACCCAGTACTTC.

The V call is TRBV19, the J call TRBJ1-2, with D perhaps TRBD1 (5 bases). V shed 9 bases and J shed 3 bases, with 17 bases lying between them. This CDR3 has 14 amino acids. Germline V lookup: CDR1 LNHDA, CDR2 SQIVND (reference sequence). The CDR3 nucleotides are TGTGCCAGCAGCCGGGGCAGGGTAGACTATGGCTACACCTTC. Translating it yields CASSRGRVDYGYTF.

In regard to this clonotype: A read error may be the cause here, since a much bigger clone is one base away. The chain joins TRBV6-6 to TRBJ2-1; 8 nucleotides match TRBD1. Looked up from germline, CDR1 is MNHNY and CDR2 is SVGAGI (reference sequence). Unmatched junction bases numbered 11, after V lost 2 bases and J lost 8 bases. The CDR3 has 16 amino acids. CDR3 protein: CASSYAGQALGDEQFF. Here the CDR3 DNA reads TGTGCCAGCAGTTACGCGGGACAGGCACTGGGCGATGAGCAGTTCTTC.

On this clonotype itself: Germline and junction disagree at one end, which may indicate a read error. The chain joins TRBV7-9 to TRBJ1-2, with D maybe TRBD1 (5 bases). Germline lookup yields CDR1 SEHNR and CDR2 FQNEAQ (reference sequence). This CDR3 is built from 14 residues. DNA of the CDR3: TGTGCCAGCAGCTTGCACGGGGCGACGGTTGGCTACATCTTC. The encoded protein is CASSLHGATVGYIF.

This clonotype occurred many times. This chain links TRBV4-3 with TRBJ2-1; 8 bases line up with TRBD2. Germline CDR1 LGHNA, CDR2 YSLEER. The CDR3 is made up of 15 amino acids. J lost 10 bases, V lost 1 base, and 9 bases had no gene match. This CDR3 reads CASSQVQRGTREQFF. Written as DNA, the CDR3 is TGCGCCAGCAGCCAAGTACAGCGGGGGACCCGCGAGCAGTTCTTC.

A remark on this clonotype: A junction end diverges from the germline sequence, so it may reflect a read error. The chain employs TRBV12-3 or TRBV12-4 and TRBJ2-2; D is perhaps TRBD2 (5 bases). The CDR3 spans 13 residues. CDR3 sequence (DNA): TGTGCCAGCAGCCTCCTGGGCACCGGGGAGCTGTCTTTT. This gives the protein CASSLLGTGELSF.

The rearrangement uses TRBV2 and TRBJ1-6, with 8 bases matching TRBD1. After removal of 6 bases from V and 9 bases from J, the junction contained 10 bases not matched to a gene. The CDR3 runs to 15 residues. Germline CDR1 reads SNHLY; CDR2 reads FYNNEI. The CDR3 DNA reads TGTGCCAGCAGCGTGGACAGGGAGCAGGGTTCACCCCTCCACTTT. Protein sequence: CASSVDREQGSPLHF.